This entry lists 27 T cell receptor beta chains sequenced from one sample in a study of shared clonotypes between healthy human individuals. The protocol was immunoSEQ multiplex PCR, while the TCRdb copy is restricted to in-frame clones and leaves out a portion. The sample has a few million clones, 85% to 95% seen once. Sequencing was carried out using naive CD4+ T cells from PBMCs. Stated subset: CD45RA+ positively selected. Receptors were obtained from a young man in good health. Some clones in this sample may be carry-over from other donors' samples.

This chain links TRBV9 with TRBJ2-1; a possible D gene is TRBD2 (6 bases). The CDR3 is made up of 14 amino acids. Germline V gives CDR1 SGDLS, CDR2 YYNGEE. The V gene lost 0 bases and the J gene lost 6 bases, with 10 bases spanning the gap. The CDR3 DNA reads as TGTGCCAGCAGCGTAGGAGGGGAGGTCAATGAGCAGTTCTTC. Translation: CASSVGGEVNEQFF. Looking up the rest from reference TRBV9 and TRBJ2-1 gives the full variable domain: DSGVTQTPKHLITATGQRVTLRCSPRSGDLSVYWYQQSLDQGLQFLIQYYNGEERAKGNILERFSAQQFPDLHSELNLSSLELGDSALYFCASSVGGEVNEQFFGPGTRLTVL.

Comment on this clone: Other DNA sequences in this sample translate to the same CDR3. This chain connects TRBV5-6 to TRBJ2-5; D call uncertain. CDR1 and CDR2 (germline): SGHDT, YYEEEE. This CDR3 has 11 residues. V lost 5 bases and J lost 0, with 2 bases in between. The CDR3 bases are TGTGCCAGCAGTTACCAAGAGACCCAGTACTTC. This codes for CASSYQETQYF. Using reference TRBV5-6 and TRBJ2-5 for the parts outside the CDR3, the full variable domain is DAGVTQSPTHLIKTRGQQVTLRCSPKSGHDTVSWYQQALGQGPQFIFQYYEEEERQRGNFPDRFSGHQFPNYSSELNVNALLLGDSALYLCASSYQETQYFGPGTRLLVL.

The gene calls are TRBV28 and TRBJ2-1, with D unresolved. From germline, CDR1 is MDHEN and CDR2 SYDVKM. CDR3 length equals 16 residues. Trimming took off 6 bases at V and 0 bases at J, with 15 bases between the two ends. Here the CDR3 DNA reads TGTGCCAGCAGATCCCAAAGCGCGAGCTCCTACAATGAGCAGTTCTTC. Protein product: CASRSQSASSYNEQFF.

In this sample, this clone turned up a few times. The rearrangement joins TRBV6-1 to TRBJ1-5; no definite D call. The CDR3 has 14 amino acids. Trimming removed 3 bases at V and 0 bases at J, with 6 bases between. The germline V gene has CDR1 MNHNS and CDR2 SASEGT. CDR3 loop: CASSDSYSNQPQHF. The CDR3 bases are TGTGCCAGCAGTGACAGTTATAGCAATCAGCCCCAGCATTTT.

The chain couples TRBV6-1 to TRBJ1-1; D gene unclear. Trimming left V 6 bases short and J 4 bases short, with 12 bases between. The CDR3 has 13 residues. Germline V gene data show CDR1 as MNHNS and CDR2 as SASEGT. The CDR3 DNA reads TGTGCCAGCAGGAGCGCGGGGTTCACTGAAGCTTTCTTT. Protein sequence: CASRSAGFTEAFF.

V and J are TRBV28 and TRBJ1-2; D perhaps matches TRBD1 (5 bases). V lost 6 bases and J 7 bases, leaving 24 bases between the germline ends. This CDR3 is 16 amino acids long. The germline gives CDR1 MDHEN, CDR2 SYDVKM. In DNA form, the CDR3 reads TGTGCCAGCAGCCTTCCCTCCCCTGGCAGGGAAGCTGGCTACACCTTC. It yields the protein CASSLPSPGREAGYTF.

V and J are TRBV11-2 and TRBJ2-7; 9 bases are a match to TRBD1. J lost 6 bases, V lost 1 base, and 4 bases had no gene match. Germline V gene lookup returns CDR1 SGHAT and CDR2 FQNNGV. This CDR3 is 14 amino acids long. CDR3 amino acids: CASSLGDRASEQYF. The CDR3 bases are TGTGCCAGCAGCTTAGGGGACAGGGCAAGCGAGCAGTACTTC.

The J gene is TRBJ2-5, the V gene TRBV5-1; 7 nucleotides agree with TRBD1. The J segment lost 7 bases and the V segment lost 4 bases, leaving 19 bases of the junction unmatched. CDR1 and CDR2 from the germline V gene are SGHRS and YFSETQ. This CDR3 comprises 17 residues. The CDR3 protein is CASSAHGTASFEATQYF. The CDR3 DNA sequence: TGCGCCAGCAGCGCCCACGGGACAGCGTCCTTCGAGGCGACCCAGTACTTC.

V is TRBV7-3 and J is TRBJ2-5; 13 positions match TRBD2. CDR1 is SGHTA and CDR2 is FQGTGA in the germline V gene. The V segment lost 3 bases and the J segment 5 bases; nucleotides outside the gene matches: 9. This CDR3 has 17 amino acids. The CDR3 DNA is TGTGCCAGCAGCTTGGGGACTAGCGGGGAGTTTGGGGAGACCCAGTACTTC. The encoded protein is CASSLGTSGEFGETQYF.

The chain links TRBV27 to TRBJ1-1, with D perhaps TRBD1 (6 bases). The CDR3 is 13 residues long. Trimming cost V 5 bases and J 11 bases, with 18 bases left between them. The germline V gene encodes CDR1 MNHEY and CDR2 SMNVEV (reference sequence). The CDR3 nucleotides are TGTGCCAGCAGTCCCCGGGGGGGCGAGAGGGCTTTCTTT. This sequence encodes CASSPRGGERAFF.

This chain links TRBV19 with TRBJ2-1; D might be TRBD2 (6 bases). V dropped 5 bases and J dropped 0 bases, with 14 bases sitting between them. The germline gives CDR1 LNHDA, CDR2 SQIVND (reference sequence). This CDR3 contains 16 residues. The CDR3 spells CASSGGGSRSYNEQFF. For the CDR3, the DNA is TGTGCCAGTAGTGGAGGAGGGTCCCGCTCCTACAATGAGCAGTTCTTC.

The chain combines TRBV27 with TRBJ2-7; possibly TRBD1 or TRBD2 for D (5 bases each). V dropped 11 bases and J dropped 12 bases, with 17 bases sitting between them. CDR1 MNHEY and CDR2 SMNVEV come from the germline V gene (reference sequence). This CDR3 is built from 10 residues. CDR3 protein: CAGGVGEWYF. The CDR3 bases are TGTGCCGGGGGAGTCGGCGAGTGGTACTTC.

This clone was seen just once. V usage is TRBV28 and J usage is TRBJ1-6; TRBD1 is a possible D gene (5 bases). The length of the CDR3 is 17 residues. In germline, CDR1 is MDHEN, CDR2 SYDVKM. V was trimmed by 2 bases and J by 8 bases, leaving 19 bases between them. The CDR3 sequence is CASSLGIRIRGDSPLHF. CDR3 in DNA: TGTGCCAGCAGTTTAGGCATAAGGATCCGGGGGGATTCACCCCTCCACTTT.

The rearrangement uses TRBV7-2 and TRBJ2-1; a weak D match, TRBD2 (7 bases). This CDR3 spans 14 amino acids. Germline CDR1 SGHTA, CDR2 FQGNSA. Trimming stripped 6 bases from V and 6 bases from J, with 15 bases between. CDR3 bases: TGTGCCAGCAGGCCTGGACTAGGGGGCAATGAGCAGTTCTTC. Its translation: CASRPGLGGNEQFF.

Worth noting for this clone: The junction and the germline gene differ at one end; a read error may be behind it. CDR3 loop: CASSQDLVGVVSLLHF. CDR3 bases: TGCGCCAGCAGCCAAGATCTGGTTGGTGTAGTCTCACTCCTCCACTTT. The genes are TRBV4-3 and TRBJ1-6; D remains ambiguous. The CDR3 loop spans 16 amino acids. Per the germline V gene, CDR1 is LGHNA and CDR2 is YSLEER.

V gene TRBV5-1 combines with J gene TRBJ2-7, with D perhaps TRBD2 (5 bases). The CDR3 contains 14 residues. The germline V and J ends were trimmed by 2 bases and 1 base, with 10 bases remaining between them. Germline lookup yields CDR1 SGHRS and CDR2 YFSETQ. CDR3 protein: CASSLRGRSYEQYF. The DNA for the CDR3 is TGCGCCAGCAGCTTAAGAGGGCGGTCCTACGAGCAGTACTTC.

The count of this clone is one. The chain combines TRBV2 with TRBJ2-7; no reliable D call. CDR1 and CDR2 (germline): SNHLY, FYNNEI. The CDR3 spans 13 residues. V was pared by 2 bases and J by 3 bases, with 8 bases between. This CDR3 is CASSEPLGYEQYF. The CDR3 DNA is TGTGCCAGCAGTGAACCCCTGGGCTACGAGCAGTACTTC. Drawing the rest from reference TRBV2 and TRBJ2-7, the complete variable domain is EPEVTQTPSHQVTQMGQEVILRCVPISNHLYFYWYRQILGQKVEFLVSFYNNEISEKSEIFDDQFSVERPDGSNFTLKIRSTKLEDSAMYFCASSEPLGYEQYFGPGTRLTVT.

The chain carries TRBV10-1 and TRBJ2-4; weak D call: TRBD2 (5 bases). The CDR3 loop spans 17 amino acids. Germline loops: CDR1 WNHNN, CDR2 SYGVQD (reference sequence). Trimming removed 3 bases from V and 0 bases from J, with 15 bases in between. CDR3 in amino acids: CASSDPPEDLAKNIQYF. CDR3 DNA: TGCGCCAGCAGTGATCCCCCAGAGGACTTAGCCAAAAACATTCAGTACTTC.

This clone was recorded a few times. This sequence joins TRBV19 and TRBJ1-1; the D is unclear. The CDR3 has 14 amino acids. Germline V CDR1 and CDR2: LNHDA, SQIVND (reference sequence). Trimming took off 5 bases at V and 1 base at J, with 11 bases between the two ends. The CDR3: CASSATAGNTEAFF. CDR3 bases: TGTGCCAGTAGTGCCACGGCCGGGAACACTGAAGCTTTCTTT.

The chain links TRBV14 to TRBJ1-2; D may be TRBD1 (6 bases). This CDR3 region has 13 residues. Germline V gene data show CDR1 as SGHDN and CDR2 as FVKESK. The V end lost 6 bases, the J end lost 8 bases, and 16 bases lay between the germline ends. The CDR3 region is CASSLSQGIGYTF. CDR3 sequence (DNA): TGTGCCAGCAGTCTGAGCCAGGGGATCGGCTACACCTTC.

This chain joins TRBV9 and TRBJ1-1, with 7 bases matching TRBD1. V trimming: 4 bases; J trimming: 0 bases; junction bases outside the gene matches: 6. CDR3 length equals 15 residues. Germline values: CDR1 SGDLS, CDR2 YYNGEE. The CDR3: CASSPQDRMNTEAFF. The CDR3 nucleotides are TGTGCCAGCAGCCCCCAGGACAGGATGAACACTGAAGCTTTCTTT.

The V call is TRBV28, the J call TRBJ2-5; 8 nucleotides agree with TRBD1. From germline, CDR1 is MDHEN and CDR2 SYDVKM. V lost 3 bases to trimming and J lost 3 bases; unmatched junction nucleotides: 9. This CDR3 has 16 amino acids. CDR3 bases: TGTGCCAGCAGTTTCCGGGACAGGAGGGAGGAAGAGACCCAGTACTTC. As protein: CASSFRDRREEETQYF.

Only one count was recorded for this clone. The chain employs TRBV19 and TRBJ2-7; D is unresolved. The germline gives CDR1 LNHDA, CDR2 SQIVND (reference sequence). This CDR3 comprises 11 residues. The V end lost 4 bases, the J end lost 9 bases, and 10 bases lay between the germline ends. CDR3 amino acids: CASSSVSAQYF. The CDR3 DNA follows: TGTGCCAGTAGTAGCGTCTCAGCGCAGTACTTC.

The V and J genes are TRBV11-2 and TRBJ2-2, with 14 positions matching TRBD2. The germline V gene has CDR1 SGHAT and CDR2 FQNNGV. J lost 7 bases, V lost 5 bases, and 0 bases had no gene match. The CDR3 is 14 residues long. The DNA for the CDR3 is TGTGCCAGCAGCGGACTAGCGGGAGGCGGGGAGCTGTTTTTT. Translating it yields CASSGLAGGGELFF. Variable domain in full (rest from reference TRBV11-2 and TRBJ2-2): EAGVAQSPRYKIIEKRQSVAFWCNPISGHATLYWYQQILGQGPKLLIQFQNNGVVDDSQLPKDRFSAERLKGVDSTLKIQPAKLEDSAVYLCASSGLAGGGELFFGEGSRLTVL.

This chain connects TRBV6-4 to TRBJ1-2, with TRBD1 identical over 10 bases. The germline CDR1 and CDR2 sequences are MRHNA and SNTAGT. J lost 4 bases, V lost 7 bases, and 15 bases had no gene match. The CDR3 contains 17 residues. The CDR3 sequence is CASIRAAGTGELYGYTF. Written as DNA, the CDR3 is TGTGCCAGCATTCGTGCAGCCGGGACAGGGGAACTCTATGGCTACACCTTC.

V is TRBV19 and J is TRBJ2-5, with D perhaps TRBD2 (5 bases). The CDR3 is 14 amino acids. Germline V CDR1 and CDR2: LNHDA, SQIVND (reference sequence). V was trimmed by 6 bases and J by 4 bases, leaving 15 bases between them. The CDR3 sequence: CASSNTAAGETQYF. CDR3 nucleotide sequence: TGTGCCAGTAGCAACACCGCGGCGGGAGAGACCCAGTACTTC. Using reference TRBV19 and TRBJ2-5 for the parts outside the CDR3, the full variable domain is DGGITQSPKYLFRKEGQNVTLSCEQNLNHDAMYWYRQDPGQGLRLIYYSQIVNDFQKGDIAEGYSVSREKKESFPLTVTSAQKNPTAFYLCASSNTAAGETQYFGPGTRLLVL.

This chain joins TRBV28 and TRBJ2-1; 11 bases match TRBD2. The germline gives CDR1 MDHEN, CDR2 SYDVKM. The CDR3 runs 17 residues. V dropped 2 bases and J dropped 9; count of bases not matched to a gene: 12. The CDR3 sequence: CASSLARSGRARGEQFF. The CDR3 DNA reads TGTGCCAGCAGTTTAGCGCGTAGCGGGAGGGCTAGAGGTGAGCAGTTCTTC.